These 27 T cell receptor beta chains came from one sample sequenced in a study of T cells in Graves' hyperthyroidism and ophthalmopathy. Regions amplified from RNA transcripts were the TCR beta CDR3 regions. When the TCR CDR3 underwent first-round RT-PCR, the HTBI primer set was used. One entry per CDR3 protein results from TCRdb running MiXCR on the multiplex PCR reads. The sample includes about 770,000 distinct CDR3 sequences, over 15% seen only once; the top ten take around 15%. The sample taken for sequencing was blood. The receptors shown here come from a woman between 45 and 60 years old with Graves' hyperthyroidism that later progressed to Graves' ophthalmopathy.

In this sample, this clonotype turned up many times. The chain couples TRBV5-1 to TRBJ2-3; perhaps TRBD1 as D (6 bases). V lost 0 bases, J lost 4 bases, and 9 bases lay in between. The CDR3 has 14 amino acids. CDR1 and CDR2 from the germline V gene are SGHRS and YFSETQ. The CDR3: CASSLDRVPDTQYF. DNA of the CDR3: TGCGCCAGCAGCTTGGACAGGGTTCCAGATACGCAGTATTTT.

The chain uses TRBV20-1 and TRBJ2-3; D perhaps matches TRBD2 (6 bases). The germline CDR1 and CDR2 sequences are DFQATT and SNEGSKA (reference sequence). The CDR3 runs to 14 residues. V shed 6 bases and J shed 1 base, with 14 bases lying between them. In DNA form, the CDR3 reads TGCAGTGCGATTGGAGCTAGCGGCACAGATACGCAGTATTTT. This sequence encodes CSAIGASGTDTQYF.

As for this clonotype: The junction shows a germline mismatch at one end, possibly a read error. The gene calls are TRBV24-1 and TRBJ2-7, with D tentatively TRBD2 (6 bases). Germline assignment: CDR1 KGHDR and CDR2 SFDVKD. The CDR3 is 14 amino acids. The CDR3 spells CVTSDAGSTYEQYF. CDR3 sequence (DNA): TGTGTCACCAGTGATGCCGGGAGTACCTACGAGCAGTACTTC.

Ten or more counts support this clonotype. The chain combines TRBV5-6 with TRBJ1-2, with TRBD1 as a possible D gene (6 bases). Germline CDR1 and CDR2: SGHDT and YYEEEE. V lost 2 bases and J lost 4, with 18 bases in between. There are 16 residues in the CDR3. CDR3 DNA sequence: TGTGCCAGCAGCTTCCCCGGGACAAGCATCGGCTATGGCTACACCTTC. It codes for CASSFPGTSIGYGYTF.

Ten or more counts support this clonotype. This chain uses TRBV11-2 with TRBJ2-4; D unclear. In germline, CDR1 is SGHAT, CDR2 FQNNGV. Trimming removed 1 base at V and 2 bases at J, with 6 bases between. This CDR3 spans 14 amino acids. The chain's CDR3 is CASSLGATKNIQYF. The CDR3 bases are TGTGCCAGCAGCTTAGGGGCAACCAAAAACATTCAGTACTTC.

This clonotype appeared a few times. The chain links TRBV4-1 to TRBJ1-5, with D uncertain. With 0 bases removed from V and 3 bases from J, the gap between germline ends came to 9 bases. The CDR3 runs to 15 residues. Germline values: CDR1 MGHRA, CDR2 YSYEKL. CDR3 nucleotide sequence: TGCGCCAGCAGCCAAGAGGTACGGTACAATCAGCCCCAGCATTTT. This codes for CASSQEVRYNQPQHF.

The chain is built from TRBV15 and TRBJ1-4, with no clear D. The CDR3 loop spans 15 amino acids. Trimming left V 3 bases short and J 10 bases short, with 18 bases between. Germline CDR1 LNHNV, CDR2 YYDKDF (reference sequence). CDR3 in DNA: TGTGCCACCAGCAGTTTGACTGAGTCTGTTGGAAAACTGTTTTTT. Translation: CATSSLTESVGKLFF.

The sample holds a few counts of this clonotype. The chain employs TRBV20-1 and TRBJ1-6, with 9 bases lining up with TRBD1. The CDR3 runs 12 residues. With V trimmed by 6 bases and J by 10 bases, 4 bases remained unmatched. Germline V gives CDR1 DFQATT, CDR2 SNEGSKA (reference sequence). The CDR3 region is CSATTGGSPLHF. CDR3 nucleotides: TGCAGTGCCACCACAGGGGGCTCACCCCTCCACTTT.

V usage is TRBV28 and J usage is TRBJ1-6; possible D gene TRBD1, 6 bases. This CDR3 is built from 18 residues. Trimming pared 6 bases from V and 5 bases from J, leaving 23 bases between. CDR1 is MDHEN, CDR2 SYDVKM, per germline. This chain's CDR3 is CASSSLGGGGPDNSPLHF. The CDR3 coding sequence is TGTGCCAGCAGCTCCCTTGGGGGGGGGGGGCCGGATAATTCACCCCTCCACTTT. The full variable domain, with the rest looked up from reference TRBV28 and TRBJ1-6, is DVKVTQSSRYLVKRTGEKVFLECVQDMDHENMFWYRQDPGLGLRLIYFSYDVKMKEKGDIPEGYSVSREKKERFSLILESASTNQTSMYLCASSSLGGGGPDNSPLHFGNGTRLTVT.

This clonotype occurred many times. The gene calls are TRBV20-1 and TRBJ1-2; no firm D call. The CDR3 extends over 14 amino acids. The V gene lost 2 bases and the J gene lost 2 bases, with 12 bases spanning the gap. CDR1 and CDR2 (germline): DFQATT, SNEGSKA (reference sequence). The CDR3 is CSARLQVKNYGYTF. The CDR3 coding sequence is TGCAGTGCTAGACTTCAGGTTAAAAACTATGGCTACACCTTC.

The V and J genes are TRBV25-1 and TRBJ2-5; D assignment may be TRBD1 or TRBD2 (5 bases each). V gave up 3 bases and J gave up 0 bases, with 8 bases separating them. Germline CDR1 reads MGHDK; CDR2 reads SYGVNS. The CDR3 spans 14 residues. CDR3 sequence (DNA): TGTGCCAGCAGTGAGGGGGTATACCAAGAGACCCAGTACTTC. Its protein is CASSEGVYQETQYF.

The gene calls are TRBV9 and TRBJ1-5; 9 bases line up with TRBD1. Germline values: CDR1 SGDLS, CDR2 YYNGEE. V lost 3 bases and J lost 6; bases outside the gene matches: 4. The CDR3 runs 14 residues. The CDR3 bases are TGTGCCAGCAGCGAGGGGACAGGGATTCAGCCCCAGCATTTT. Its protein is CASSEGTGIQPQHF.

This clonotype came up a few times. Sequence at one end of the junction differs from germline and may be a read error. J is TRBJ2-3 and V is TRBV6-1; D may be TRBD1 (5 bases). Per germline, CDR1 MNHNS and CDR2 SASEGT. The CDR3 is 15 residues long. The CDR3 nucleotides read TGTGCCCGCAGTGAAGTGGCAGGGTTCCCAGATACGCAGTATTTT. Translating it yields CARSEVAGFPDTQYF.

This chain connects TRBV6-1 to TRBJ2-1, with D uncertain. V dropped 7 bases and J dropped 4 bases, with 14 bases sitting between them. Germline V gene data show CDR1 as MNHNS and CDR2 as SASEGT. The CDR3 loop spans 14 amino acids. The CDR3 loop reads CASKSSSPYNEQFF. The CDR3 DNA is TGTGCCAGCAAGTCCAGCTCGCCGTACAATGAGCAGTTCTTC.

This clonotype was counted many times. This chain links TRBV10-3 with TRBJ2-3; TRBD1 matches 7 bases. Germline CDR1 ENHRY, CDR2 SYGVKD. J lost 4 bases, V lost 3 bases, and 7 bases had no gene match. The CDR3 length is 15 residues. The CDR3 sequence is CAISDRTGSPDTQYF. The CDR3 DNA is TGTGCCATCAGTGACAGGACAGGATCTCCAGATACGCAGTATTTT.

This clonotype was found many times. The J gene is TRBJ2-2, the V gene TRBV5-1, with 7 bases aligning to TRBD2. The CDR3 loop spans 16 amino acids. The V and J ends lost 0 bases and 4 bases, in that order; junction bases with no gene match: 6. Germline CDR1 reads SGHRS; CDR2 reads YFSETQ. The CDR3 nucleotides are TGCGCCAGCAGCTTGGACGCGGGGGACCCCACCGGGGAGCTGTTTTTT. Amino acid sequence: CASSLDAGDPTGELFF.

The sample holds many counts of this clonotype. The chain joins TRBV28 to TRBJ2-7; D not resolved. The CDR3 extends over 14 amino acids. Trimming removed 6 bases from V and 4 bases from J, with 16 bases in between. Looked up from germline, CDR1 is MDHEN and CDR2 is SYDVKM. The CDR3 DNA reads TGTGCCAGCAGCCCCGCTGGGCCAATATACGAGCAGTACTTC. It codes for CASSPAGPIYEQYF.

The gene calls are TRBV27 and TRBJ1-4; D is undetermined. This CDR3 spans 13 amino acids. CDR1 MNHEY and CDR2 SMNVEV come from the germline V gene (reference sequence). The V end was cut by 4 bases, the J end by 6 bases, with 9 bases between. The CDR3 DNA reads as TGTGCCAGCAGTTCTGACCTATATGAAAAACTGTTTTTT. Protein product: CASSSDLYEKLFF. The full variable domain, its missing parts supplied by reference TRBV27 and TRBJ1-4, is EAQVTQNPRYLITVTGKKLTVTCSQNMNHEYMSWYRQDPGLGLRQIYYSMNVEVTDKGDVPEGYKVSRKEKRNFPLILESPSPNQTSLYFCASSSDLYEKLFFGSGTQLSVL.

The chain is built from TRBV20-1 and TRBJ1-5, with D possibly TRBD1 on 6 matching bases. The germline CDR1 and CDR2 sequences are DFQATT and SNEGSKA (reference sequence). Trimming took off 6 bases at V and 1 base at J, with 10 bases between the two ends. This CDR3 is 13 amino acids long. The CDR3 region has the DNA TGCAGTGCGGGGGGCTCGAGCAATCAGCCCCAGCATTTT. Translated: CSAGGSSNQPQHF.

This clonotype was observed a few times. This chain links TRBV11-2 with TRBJ2-7; D unresolved. Per germline, CDR1 SGHAT and CDR2 FQNNGV. With 7 bases removed from V and 3 bases from J, the gap between germline ends came to 7 bases. The CDR3 covers 11 residues. CDR3 protein: CASTLGYEQYF. In DNA, the CDR3 is TGTGCCAGCACCCTAGGCTACGAGCAGTACTTC.

This clonotype has only a few counts. The chain carries TRBV9 and TRBJ2-3; TRBD1 agrees at 9 bases. J lost 6 bases, V lost 0 bases, and 5 bases had no gene match. Germline CDR1 SGDLS, CDR2 YYNGEE. This CDR3 spans 15 amino acids. The CDR3 sequence: CASSVAGTGMDTQYF. CDR3 DNA sequence: TGTGCCAGCAGCGTAGCGGGGACAGGGATGGATACGCAGTATTTT. Drawing the rest from reference TRBV9 and TRBJ2-3, the complete variable domain is DSGVTQTPKHLITATGQRVTLRCSPRSGDLSVYWYQQSLDQGLQFLIQYYNGEERAKGNILERFSAQQFPDLHSELNLSSLELGDSALYFCASSVAGTGMDTQYFGPGTRLTVL.

This clonotype appeared a few times. The DNA for the CDR3 is TGTGCCAGCAGTCCGACTTCGGGGGGGCCGGCTGAGCAGTTCTTC. It yields the protein CASSPTSGGPAEQFF. V is TRBV12-3 or TRBV12-4 and J is TRBJ2-1, with 8 bases lining up with TRBD2. There are 15 residues in the CDR3. The trim removed 5 bases at V and 9 bases at J, leaving 12 bases unmatched.

This clonotype was found once. CDR3 DNA sequence: TGTGCCAGCAGTGAGGGCTACCTTGGCAATCAGCCCCAGCATTTT. As protein: CASSEGYLGNQPQHF. The V and J genes are TRBV6-1 and TRBJ1-5; D uncertain. V gave up 3 bases and J gave up 2 bases, with 11 bases separating them. The CDR3 sequence is 15 residues long. The germline CDR1 and CDR2 sequences are MNHNS and SASEGT.

V usage is TRBV9 and J usage is TRBJ2-2, with 10 nucleotides matching TRBD1. Unmatched junction bases numbered 6, after V lost 0 bases and J lost 1 base. The germline V gene has CDR1 SGDLS and CDR2 YYNGEE. The CDR3 contains 18 residues. The CDR3 sequence is CASSVGDRGFRNTGELFF. As DNA, the CDR3 is TGTGCCAGCAGCGTAGGGGACAGGGGTTTTCGGAACACCGGGGAGCTGTTTTTT.

The V gene is TRBV5-4, the J gene TRBJ2-2, with 14 bases that match TRBD2. The CDR3 sequence is 18 residues long. Per the germline V gene, CDR1 is SGHNT and CDR2 is YYREEE (reference sequence). V lost 3 bases to trimming and J lost 9 bases; unmatched junction nucleotides: 13. The CDR3 nucleotides are TGTGCCAGCAGCTCCCCGGGACTAGCGGGGGAAAGCGCCAGGGAGCTGTTTTTT. It specifies CASSSPGLAGESARELFF.

This clonotype was counted a few times. The chain employs TRBV7-9 and TRBJ1-4, with TRBD1 matching over 9 bases. Germline V gene data show CDR1 as SEHNR and CDR2 as FQNEAQ (reference sequence). The CDR3 is made up of 14 amino acids. The J segment lost 8 bases and the V segment lost 5 bases, leaving 6 bases of the junction unmatched. The CDR3 sequence: CASSPNRGQEKLFF. The CDR3 coding sequence is TGTGCCAGCAGCCCCAACAGGGGGCAGGAAAAACTGTTTTTT.

The CDR3 loop is CASRGTEYNSPLHF. As DNA, the CDR3 is TGTGCCAGCAGAGGGACAGAGTATAATTCACCCCTCCACTTT. The rearrangement links TRBV2 to TRBJ1-6, with 7 positions matching TRBD1. The CDR3 is 14 amino acids. Germline lookup yields CDR1 SNHLY and CDR2 FYNNEI. The V and J ends lost 6 bases and 4 bases, in that order; junction bases with no gene match: 3.